This TCR beta chain was sequenced in a study of cytomegalovirus exposure and HLA in healthy donors. Study-wide results and limits: Most observed TCR sequences were rare, whereas some public TCRs were detected in many donors. A few chains linked to CMV were shown in vitro to be specific for CMV antigens.

Concerning this clone: Its antigen is undetermined.

The V segment lost 1 base and the J segment 7 bases; nucleotides outside the gene matches: 6. There are 15 residues in the CDR3. Germline V gene lookup returns CDR1 LGHNA and CDR2 YSLEER. The protocol was immunoSEQ multiplex PCR, while the TCRdb copy is restricted to in-frame clones and leaves out a portion. The table records about 150,000 clones, about 86% of them present only once. Sequencing input: PBMCs. This rearrangement joins TRBV4-3 to TRBJ2-1; 8 bases line up with TRBD2. The clonotype comes from a young man in good health and CMV-seropositive. The CDR3 loop reads CASSQAGGEANEQFF. CDR3 sequence (DNA): TGCGCCAGCAGCCAAGCGGGAGGGGAAGCAAATGAGCAGTTCTTC.